The clone carrying this TCR beta chain was counted at least ten times. The data are from a study of spatial heterogeneity in lung cancer. Study information: Every unique TCR and UMI combination, on average, appeared more than ten times in raw reads.

The time point was: blood at routine non-recurrence follow-up after resection. TCRdb fed the 5' RACE reads into MiXCR, producing one record per CDR3 protein. The table lists roughly 38,000 distinct CDR3 sequences, more than 9% of them singletons. This CDR3 is 13 amino acids long. Germline trimming cut 7 bases from V and 7 bases from J; bases unmatched to any gene: 7. Germline V gene lookup returns CDR1 SNHLY and CDR2 FYNNEI. The V gene is TRBV2, the J gene TRBJ1-1, with 9 nucleotides matching TRBD1. The sample was PBMCs, taken at follow-up. This receptor was obtained from a female donor with early-stage non-small cell lung cancer. The DNA of the CDR3 is TGTGCCAGCATGAAGACAGGGGGAAGTGAAGCTTTCTTT. It yields the protein CASMKTGGSEAFF.